A single sample gave rise to the 5 T cell receptor beta chains below, sequenced in a study of cytomegalovirus exposure and HLA in healthy donors. TCRdb's table, derived via immunoSEQ multiplex PCR, lists solely in-frame clones and lacks some. The profile shows 50,000 to 65,000 clones, 85% to 95% of them singletons. The sample comprised PBMCs. These receptors originate from a young woman in good health and CMV-seropositive.

V is TRBV19 and J is TRBJ2-1; the D gene is possibly TRBD1 (6 bases). This CDR3 spans 15 amino acids. Germline values: CDR1 LNHDA, CDR2 SQIVND (reference sequence). The V and J ends lost 6 bases and 1 base respectively, with 13 bases between them. The CDR3 DNA is TGTGCCAGTAGCTACTCCCAGGGGTCCTACAATGAGCAGTTCTTC. Protein product: CASSYSQGSYNEQFF.

The CDR3 nucleotides are TGTGCCAGCAGTGATTACGCGACTTACACAGATACGCAGTATTTT. Translation gives CASSDYATYTDTQYF. V gene TRBV2 combines with J gene TRBJ2-3; no firm D call. Germline lookup yields CDR1 SNHLY and CDR2 FYNNEI. The V end was cut by 3 bases, the J end by 2 bases, with 12 bases between. The CDR3 contains 15 residues.

The chain employs TRBV4-2 and TRBJ2-7, with no clear D. The CDR3 is 15 amino acids. The V end lost 1 base, the J end lost 3 bases, and 13 bases lay between the germline ends. Per germline, CDR1 LGHNA and CDR2 YNFKEQ. The CDR3 reads CASSQGSNFLYEQYF. In DNA, the CDR3 is TGTGCCAGCAGCCAAGGGTCTAACTTTCTCTACGAGCAGTACTTC.

This chain uses TRBV27 with TRBJ1-1, with TRBD1 as a possible D gene (5 bases). Looked up from germline, CDR1 is MNHEY and CDR2 is SMNVEV (reference sequence). The CDR3 extends over 13 amino acids. V lost 0 bases to trimming and J lost 11 bases, with 13 bases between them. CDR3 bases: TGTGCCAGCAGTTTATCGCTTCTTGGGGGGGCTTTCTTT. Its protein is CASSLSLLGGAFF.

The rearrangement links TRBV29-1 to TRBJ2-1; no reliable D call. Trimming removed 7 bases at V and 4 bases at J, with 14 bases between. Germline CDR1 and CDR2: SQVTM and ANQGSEA. This CDR3 is built from 13 residues. The CDR3 region is CSGSGLLYNEQFF. CDR3 DNA sequence: TGCAGCGGGTCCGGTCTCCTTTACAATGAGCAGTTCTTC.